Shown below are 2 T cell receptor beta chains from a single sample sequenced in a study of T cells expressing NK-cell markers. Each CDR3 protein gets one entry in TCRdb, which reprocessed the 5' RACE reads and gives no DNA. In all, the sample yields 300,000 to 450,000 distinct CDR3 sequences. The sample taken for sequencing was blood T cells: a sorted CD56 or NKG2C T cell subset, CD4+ or CD8+ T cells, or bulk PBMC T cells (not recorded which). The receptor set was obtained from a man between 18 and 69 years old in good health.

CDR3 protein: CASSRGLAKGTDTQYF. The V call is TRBV6-1, the J call TRBJ2-3; with no DNA, the TCRdb D assignment of TRBD2 cannot be verified. Per the germline V gene, CDR1 is MNHNS and CDR2 is SASEGT. CDR3 length: 16 amino acids.

The V gene is TRBV7-9, the J gene TRBJ1-5; TCRdb lists TRBD1, though no DNA is available to test this call. The CDR3 consists of 15 residues. Germline V lookup: CDR1 SEHNR, CDR2 FQNEAQ (reference sequence). CDR3 in amino acids: CASSPPGQGDQPQHF.